Listed below are T cell receptor beta chains from one sample, sequenced in a study of blood T cell repertoires in COVID-19. The assay was immunoSEQ multiplex PCR, and TCRdb's table has in-frame clones only and misses some. The sample has roughly 300,000 clones; 88% are singletons. Sequencing used peripheral blood. These TCRs come from a man aged 18 to 29 with active or convalescent COVID-19. The CDR3 runs from the conserved cysteine through the conserved F or W. Each record gives: V gene, D gene, J gene, clone size, CDR3 protein, CDR3 DNA. The D gene is left open where the match is weak. Part of the rows lack a size; the others show once, few, many or a class for expanded clones.

v_gene: TRBV6-2/TRBV6-3
d_gene: .
j_gene: TRBJ2-1
abundance: .
CDR3aa: CASSYTGRVFSTSSPYNEQFF
CDR3nt: TGTGCCAGCAGTTACACCGGTCGAGTATTTTCCACTTCCTCGCCCTACAATGAGCAGTTCTTC

v_gene: TRBV6-5
d_gene: .
j_gene: TRBJ1-1
abundance: .
CDR3aa: CASSYRSGANTEAFF
CDR3nt: TGTGCCAGCAGTTACCGTTCAGGGGCGAACACTGAAGCTTTCTTT

v_gene: TRBV9
d_gene: TRBD1
j_gene: TRBJ2-2
abundance: .
CDR3aa: CASSGKQGALTGELFF
CDR3nt: TGTGCCAGCAGCGGAAAACAGGGGGCGCTGACCGGGGAGCTGTTTTTT

v_gene: TRBV5-6
d_gene: TRBD2
j_gene: TRBJ2-4
abundance: .
CDR3aa: CASGRYSLAEVAKNIQYF
CDR3nt: TGTGCCAGCGGCCGCTATTCCCTAGCGGAGGTAGCCAAAAACATTCAGTACTTC

v_gene: TRBV2
d_gene: TRBD1
j_gene: TRBJ1-5
abundance: .
CDR3aa: CASSDRDRINQPQHF
CDR3nt: TGTGCCAGCAGTGACCGGGACAGAATCAATCAGCCCCAGCATTTT

v_gene: TRBV7-6
d_gene: .
j_gene: TRBJ2-2
abundance: once
CDR3aa: CASSDRSNTGELFF
CDR3nt: TGTGCCAGCAGCGACAGGTCGAACACCGGGGAGCTGTTTTTT

v_gene: TRBV9
d_gene: TRBD2
j_gene: TRBJ2-7
abundance: .
CDR3aa: CASSVGGDSYEQYF
CDR3nt: TGTGCCAGCAGCGTCGGGGGGGACTCCTACGAGCAGTACTTC

v_gene: TRBV9
d_gene: .
j_gene: TRBJ2-3
abundance: .
CDR3aa: CASSALRDTQYF
CDR3nt: TGTGCCAGCAGCGCCCTCCGGGATACGCAGTATTTT

v_gene: TRBV5-1
d_gene: TRBD1
j_gene: TRBJ1-2
abundance: .
CDR3aa: CASSSVGQGAYGYTF
CDR3nt: TGCGCCAGCAGCTCGGTTGGACAGGGGGCTTACGGCTACACCTTC

v_gene: TRBV10-1
d_gene: TRBD1
j_gene: TRBJ1-5
abundance: .
CDR3aa: CASSPATGRDQPQHF
CDR3nt: TGCGCCAGCAGTCCGGCGACAGGGCGGGATCAGCCCCAGCATTTT

v_gene: TRBV9
d_gene: TRBD2
j_gene: TRBJ2-5
abundance: .
CDR3aa: CASSTRLAGGQETQYF
CDR3nt: TGTGCCAGCAGCACGAGACTAGCGGGGGGCCAAGAGACCCAGTACTTC

v_gene: TRBV9
d_gene: .
j_gene: TRBJ1-1
abundance: .
CDR3aa: CASTGGRGTEAFF
CDR3nt: TGTGCCAGCACCGGGGGTCGAGGCACTGAAGCTTTCTTT

v_gene: TRBV19
d_gene: TRBD1
j_gene: TRBJ1-2
abundance: .
CDR3aa: CASSMVETGVGYTF
CDR3nt: TGTGCCAGTAGTATGGTCGAAACAGGGGTCGGCTACACCTTC

v_gene: TRBV29-1
d_gene: .
j_gene: TRBJ2-3
abundance: .
CDR3aa: CSVRDRDTDTQYF
CDR3nt: TGCAGCGTGCGGGACAGAGACACAGATACGCAGTATTTT

v_gene: TRBV5-6
d_gene: .
j_gene: TRBJ1-2
abundance: .
CDR3aa: CASSLGGDYGYTF
CDR3nt: TGTGCCAGCAGCTTAGGTGGAGACTATGGCTACACCTTC

v_gene: TRBV6-5
d_gene: TRBD1
j_gene: TRBJ2-7
abundance: once
CDR3aa: CASTIGQGGTYEQYF
CDR3nt: TGTGCCAGCACCATTGGACAGGGGGGGACCTACGAGCAGTACTTC

v_gene: TRBV6-5
d_gene: .
j_gene: TRBJ1-2
abundance: .
CDR3aa: CASSYDRSLYEGYTF
CDR3nt: TGTGCCAGCAGTTACGATCGGTCGCTCTATGAAGGCTACACCTTC

v_gene: TRBV7-9
d_gene: TRBD1
j_gene: TRBJ2-5
abundance: few
CDR3aa: CASSGWDSQETQYF
CDR3nt: TGTGCCAGCAGCGGATGGGACAGCCAAGAGACCCAGTACTTC

v_gene: TRBV4-3
d_gene: TRBD2
j_gene: TRBJ2-2
abundance: .
CDR3aa: CASSQIAGGNTGELFF
CDR3nt: TGCGCCAGCAGCCAAATAGCGGGGGGGAACACCGGGGAGCTGTTTTTT

v_gene: TRBV5-4
d_gene: TRBD2
j_gene: TRBJ2-5
abundance: once
CDR3aa: CASSPGLAETQYF
CDR3nt: TGTGCCAGCAGCCCAGGACTAGCGGAGACCCAGTACTTC

v_gene: TRBV21-1
d_gene: .
j_gene: TRBJ1-5
abundance: .
CDR3aa: CASSRRQGWNQPQHF
CDR3nt: TGTGCCAGCAGCCGTAGACAGGGATGGAATCAGCCCCAGCATTTT

v_gene: TRBV4-3
d_gene: .
j_gene: TRBJ2-5
abundance: .
CDR3aa: CASSQDGQGQETQYF
CDR3nt: TGCGCCAGCAGCCAAGACGGGCAGGGACAAGAGACCCAGTACTTC

v_gene: TRBV7-9
d_gene: TRBD1
j_gene: TRBJ1-1
abundance: .
CDR3aa: CASSYTGGLNTEAFF
CDR3nt: TGTGCCAGCAGCTATACAGGGGGCCTGAACACTGAAGCTTTCTTT

v_gene: TRBV20-1
d_gene: .
j_gene: TRBJ2-1
abundance: .
CDR3aa: CRATRGNEQFF
CDR3nt: TGCAGAGCGACTAGGGGTAATGAGCAGTTCTTC

v_gene: TRBV6-1
d_gene: .
j_gene: TRBJ2-1
abundance: few
CDR3aa: CASSEGYRNEQFF
CDR3nt: TGTGCCAGCAGTGAAGGTTACAGAAATGAGCAGTTCTTC

v_gene: TRBV12-3/TRBV12-4
d_gene: TRBD1
j_gene: TRBJ1-1
abundance: .
CDR3aa: CASDRGLSEAFF
CDR3nt: TGTGCCAGCGACAGGGGGTTGTCTGAAGCTTTCTTT

v_gene: TRBV4-1
d_gene: TRBD2
j_gene: TRBJ2-5
abundance: .
CDR3aa: CASSQEVVAGIQETQYF
CDR3nt: TGCGCCAGCAGCCAAGAGGTGGTAGCGGGTATCCAAGAGACCCAGTACTTC

v_gene: TRBV12-5
d_gene: .
j_gene: TRBJ2-1
abundance: .
CDR3aa: CASVSTDYNEQFF
CDR3nt: TGTGCTAGTGTTTCGACAGATTACAATGAGCAGTTCTTC

v_gene: TRBV4-2
d_gene: .
j_gene: TRBJ1-4
abundance: .
CDR3aa: CASSQDFATNEKLFF
CDR3nt: TGTGCCAGCAGCCAAGATTTCGCAACTAATGAAAAACTGTTTTTT

v_gene: TRBV12-3/TRBV12-4
d_gene: .
j_gene: TRBJ2-1
abundance: .
CDR3aa: CASITTGYGEQFF
CDR3nt: TGTGCCAGCATCACAACAGGGTACGGTGAGCAGTTCTTC

v_gene: TRBV10-3
d_gene: .
j_gene: TRBJ2-2
abundance: .
CDR3aa: CAISGGAGTGELFF
CDR3nt: TGTGCCATCAGTGGCGGGGCGGGCACCGGGGAGCTGTTTTTT

v_gene: TRBV5-1
d_gene: TRBD1
j_gene: TRBJ1-2
abundance: .
CDR3aa: CASSLGQGDGYTF
CDR3nt: TGCGCCAGCAGCTTGGGACAGGGTGACGGCTACACCTTC

v_gene: TRBV7-2
d_gene: TRBD1
j_gene: TRBJ1-2
abundance: .
CDR3aa: CASSLDVAGGQGYTF
CDR3nt: TGTGCCAGCAGCTTAGATGTAGCAGGGGGTCAGGGCTACACCTTC

v_gene: TRBV2
d_gene: .
j_gene: TRBJ2-3
abundance: .
CDR3aa: CASSDPTTSTDTQYF
CDR3nt: TGTGCCAGCAGTGACCCTACTACTAGCACAGATACGCAGTATTTT

v_gene: TRBV6-6
d_gene: .
j_gene: TRBJ2-1
abundance: .
CDR3aa: CASSYQGDEQFF
CDR3nt: TGTGCCAGCAGTTATCAGGGCGATGAGCAGTTCTTC

v_gene: TRBV10-3
d_gene: TRBD2
j_gene: TRBJ2-7
abundance: .
CDR3aa: CAISYGTTPSGQYF
CDR3nt: TGTGCCATCAGTTATGGGACTACCCCCTCTGGGCAGTACTTC

v_gene: TRBV4-1
d_gene: .
j_gene: TRBJ1-2
abundance: .
CDR3aa: CASSQDRLEDNTRDGYTF
CDR3nt: TGCGCCAGCAGCCAAGATCGTCTAGAGGACAACACCCGGGATGGCTACACCTTC

v_gene: TRBV4-3
d_gene: TRBD1
j_gene: TRBJ1-2
abundance: .
CDR3aa: CASSQDPPPTGWVEYGYTF
CDR3nt: TGCGCCAGCAGCCAAGATCCCCCGCCGACAGGGTGGGTAGAGTATGGCTACACCTTC

v_gene: TRBV27
d_gene: .
j_gene: TRBJ1-5
abundance: .
CDR3aa: CASSPGFPVNQPQHF
CDR3nt: TGTGCCAGCAGTCCAGGGTTTCCGGTCAATCAGCCCCAGCATTTT

v_gene: TRBV13
d_gene: TRBD2
j_gene: TRBJ2-5
abundance: .
CDR3aa: CASSLGREGETQYF
CDR3nt: TGTGCCAGCAGCTTAGGCAGGGAGGGAGAGACCCAGTACTTC

v_gene: TRBV6-6
d_gene: TRBD1
j_gene: TRBJ1-1
abundance: once
CDR3aa: CASLRQGNLNTEAFF
CDR3nt: TGTGCCAGCTTGAGACAGGGGAACCTCAACACTGAAGCTTTCTTT

v_gene: TRBV18
d_gene: .
j_gene: TRBJ1-1
abundance: .
CDR3aa: CASSPDPPGHKNTEAFF
CDR3nt: TGTGCCAGCTCACCGGACCCACCGGGACACAAGAACACTGAAGCTTTCTTT

v_gene: TRBV6-2/TRBV6-3
d_gene: .
j_gene: TRBJ2-4
abundance: .
CDR3aa: CASSPPRAKNIQYF
CDR3nt: TGTGCCAGCAGTCCCCCGAGGGCCAAAAACATTCAGTACTTC

v_gene: TRBV7-2
d_gene: .
j_gene: TRBJ2-7
abundance: .
CDR3aa: CASSNRDKTYEQYF
CDR3nt: TGTGCCAGCAGTAACCGGGACAAGACCTACGAGCAGTACTTC

v_gene: TRBV6-1
d_gene: .
j_gene: TRBJ1-3
abundance: .
CDR3aa: CASSELHSQNTIYF
CDR3nt: TGTGCCAGCAGTGAATTACACAGTCAGAACACCATATATTTT

v_gene: TRBV18
d_gene: TRBD1
j_gene: TRBJ2-2
abundance: .
CDR3aa: CASSPPTGVLVGELFF
CDR3nt: TGTGCCAGCTCACCCCCGACAGGGGTGCTTGTCGGGGAGCTGTTTTTT

v_gene: TRBV27
d_gene: .
j_gene: TRBJ2-7
abundance: .
CDR3aa: CASSFTWFSVFDEQYF
CDR3nt: TGTGCCAGCAGTTTTACTTGGTTTTCCGTATTCGACGAGCAGTACTTC

v_gene: TRBV5-6
d_gene: .
j_gene: TRBJ2-3
abundance: many
CDR3aa: CASSLRGTDTQYF
CDR3nt: TGTGCCAGCAGCTTAAGGGGTACTGATACGCAGTATTTT

v_gene: TRBV4-3
d_gene: TRBD1
j_gene: TRBJ2-7
abundance: .
CDR3aa: CASSRSTGAYEQYF
CDR3nt: TGCGCCAGCAGCCGCTCGACAGGGGCGTACGAGCAGTACTTC

v_gene: TRBV3-1/TRBV3-2
d_gene: .
j_gene: TRBJ2-3
abundance: few
CDR3aa: CASRPGEGPPDTDTQYF
CDR3nt: TGTGCCAGCAGGCCAGGGGAGGGGCCCCCCGACACAGATACGCAGTATTTT

v_gene: TRBV7-2
d_gene: TRBD2
j_gene: TRBJ2-5
abundance: .
CDR3aa: CASSLIRTSGGETQYF
CDR3nt: TGTGCCAGCAGCTTAATAAGGACTAGCGGGGGTGAGACCCAGTACTTC

v_gene: TRBV2
d_gene: .
j_gene: TRBJ2-7
abundance: .
CDR3aa: CASSESLGGTYEQYF
CDR3nt: TGTGCCAGCAGTGAAAGTTTAGGGGGAACCTACGAGCAGTACTTC

v_gene: TRBV12-5
d_gene: .
j_gene: TRBJ1-5
abundance: .
CDR3aa: CASGLAKIAFNQPQHF
CDR3nt: TGTGCTAGTGGTTTGGCGAAAATAGCCTTTAATCAGCCCCAGCATTTT

v_gene: TRBV3-1/TRBV3-2
d_gene: .
j_gene: TRBJ2-2
abundance: .
CDR3aa: CASSQLRGAGTGELFF
CDR3nt: TGTGCCAGCAGCCAATTAAGAGGGGCGGGGACCGGGGAGCTGTTTTTT